The clone carrying this T cell receptor beta chain occurred a few times. Antigen: not known. The sample originates from a study of cytomegalovirus exposure and HLA in healthy donors. Findings and limits, study-wide: DRB1 had the most TCR associations and HLA-C the fewest, a later analysis found, with rates varying by HLA locus. In a later analysis, at a false discovery rate of 0.05, roughly 16,000 TCR beta sequences matched HLA alleles.

The PCR employed 60 Vbeta primers together with 13 Jbeta primers. Generated by immunoSEQ multiplex PCR, the TCRdb table keeps only in-frame clones and is missing some. This sample has a few hundred thousand clones, with around 83% found just once. After removal of 5 bases from V and 9 bases from J, the junction contained 4 bases not matched to a gene. There are 14 residues in the CDR3. Per the germline V gene, CDR1 is SGHTA and CDR2 is FQGTGA. The J gene is TRBJ1-6, the V gene TRBV7-3; TRBD1 agrees at 10 bases. Material for sequencing was PBMCs. The clonotype originates from a girl between 10 and 17 years old in good health and CMV-seronegative. The CDR3: CASSVGQGSSPLHF. The CDR3 nucleotides are TGTGCCAGCAGCGTGGGACAGGGGAGTTCACCCCTCCACTTT.